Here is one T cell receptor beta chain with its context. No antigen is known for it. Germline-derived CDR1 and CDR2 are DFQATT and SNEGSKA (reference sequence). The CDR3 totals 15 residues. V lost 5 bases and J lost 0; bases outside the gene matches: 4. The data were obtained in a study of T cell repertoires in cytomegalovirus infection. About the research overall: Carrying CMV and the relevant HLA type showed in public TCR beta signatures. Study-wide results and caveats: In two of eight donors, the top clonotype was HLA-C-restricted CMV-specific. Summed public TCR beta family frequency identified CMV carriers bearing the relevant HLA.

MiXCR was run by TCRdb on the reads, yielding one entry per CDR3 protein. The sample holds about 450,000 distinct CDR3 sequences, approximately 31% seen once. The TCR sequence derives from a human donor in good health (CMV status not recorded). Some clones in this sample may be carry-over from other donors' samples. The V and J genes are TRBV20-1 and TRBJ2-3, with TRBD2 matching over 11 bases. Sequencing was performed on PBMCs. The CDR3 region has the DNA TGCAGTGCTCCTAGCGGGGGGCTAAGCACAGATACGCAGTATTTT. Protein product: CSAPSGGLSTDTQYF.